A single sample gave rise to the 9 T cell receptor beta chains below, sequenced in a study of read filtering for tumor transcriptome and immune sequencing. From about 0.4 ug of RNA, a library with molecular barcoded alpha/delta and beta/gamma adaptors was made. TCRdb analysed the reads with MiXCR anew, one entry per CDR3 protein. Among some 62,000 distinct CDR3 sequences listed, approximately 15% were seen once. The sequenced sample was a population of CD138-negative cells sorted from bone marrow. All receptors come from a donor aged 40 or older with multiple myeloma.

At least ten counts were recorded for this clonotype. The rearrangement links TRBV19 to TRBJ2-7; 13 positions match TRBD2. Unmatched junction bases numbered 7, after V lost 5 bases and J lost 3 bases. There are 16 residues in the CDR3. Germline V gives CDR1 LNHDA, CDR2 SQIVND (reference sequence). CDR3: CASSPGLAGLFYEQYF. The DNA of the CDR3 is TGTGCCAGTAGTCCGGGACTAGCGGGGCTTTTCTACGAGCAGTACTTC. Complete variable domain (other parts from reference TRBV19 and TRBJ2-7): DGGITQSPKYLFRKEGQNVTLSCEQNLNHDAMYWYRQDPGQGLRLIYYSQIVNDFQKGDIAEGYSVSREKKESFPLTVTSAQKNPTAFYLCASSPGLAGLFYEQYFGPGTRLTVT.

In this sample, this clonotype turned up a few times. This may come from a read error, since a much larger clone is one base off. The rearrangement links TRBV29-1 to TRBJ2-2, with 8 bases matching TRBD1. Germline V gene data show CDR1 as SQVTM and CDR2 as ANQGSEA. CDR3 length: 14 amino acids. The DNA of the CDR3 is TGCAGCGCCGCAGGGGGCGTGCACACCGGGGAGCTGCTTTTT. Amino acid sequence: CSAAGGVHTGELLF.

The chain uses TRBV18 and TRBJ2-7, with D possibly matching TRBD2 (5 bases). Trimming left V 3 bases short and J 0 bases short, with 6 bases between. CDR1 and CDR2 (germline): KGHSH, LQKENI. There are 13 residues in the CDR3. The chain's CDR3 is CASSPTNSYEQYF. The CDR3 region has the DNA TGTGCCAGCTCACCGACTAACTCCTACGAGCAGTACTTC. Full variable domain (missing parts from reference TRBV18 and TRBJ2-7): NAGVMQNPRHLVRRRGQEARLRCSPMKGHSHVYWYRQLPEEGLKFMVYLQKENIIDESGMPKERFSAEFPKEGPSILRIQQVVRGDSAAYFCASSPTNSYEQYFGPGTRLTVT.

This clonotype was picked up many times. The CDR3 DNA follows: TGCAGTGCTAGAGGTATTTGGGACTACCAAGAGACCCAGTACTTC. Its translation is CSARGIWDYQETQYF. This chain joins TRBV20-1 and TRBJ2-5, with D maybe TRBD2 (6 bases). The CDR3 runs to 15 residues. The germline CDR1 and CDR2 sequences are DFQATT and SNEGSKA (reference sequence). V lost 1 base to trimming and J lost 0 bases, with 12 bases between them.

This clonotype was counted ten times or more. The chain links TRBV29-1 to TRBJ2-1, with D unclear. The V gene lost 7 bases and the J gene lost 10 bases, with 17 bases spanning the gap. Germline V lookup: CDR1 SQVTM, CDR2 ANQGSEA. There are 12 residues in the CDR3. The CDR3 nucleotides read TGCAGCGCCGTGGCCCTTACGGCCGAGCAGTTCTTC. Translation: CSAVALTAEQFF.

This clonotype has a count of ten or more. The CDR3, as DNA: TGCAGTGCTAGAGATCGGCTAGCGGGAGGGAGGAACACCGGGGAGCTGTTTTTT. Amino acids: CSARDRLAGGRNTGELFF. The chain combines TRBV20-1 with TRBJ2-2; 12 positions agree with TRBD2. The CDR3 spans 18 residues. The germline V gene encodes CDR1 DFQATT and CDR2 SNEGSKA (reference sequence). The V segment lost 0 bases and the J segment 1 base; nucleotides outside the gene matches: 6.

In its sample, this clonotype was seen many times. The CDR3 here is CASSLRVSDEQYF. The CDR3, as DNA: TGTGCCAGCAGTTTGAGGGTTAGCGACGAGCAGTACTTC. The V call is TRBV28, the J call TRBJ2-7; weak D call: TRBD2 (5 bases). The germline V and J ends were trimmed by 3 bases and 5 bases, with 11 bases remaining between them. Germline V gives CDR1 MDHEN, CDR2 SYDVKM. The CDR3 totals 13 residues.

The table lists this clonotype with many counts. The CDR3 coding sequence is TGTGCCAGCAGCGTAGCTTCGGGGCGATGGGAAGAGACCCAGTACTTC. Amino acid sequence: CASSVASGRWEETQYF. V and J are TRBV9 and TRBJ2-5, with D possibly called TRBD1 or TRBD2 (5 bases each). Germline V gene data show CDR1 as SGDLS and CDR2 as YYNGEE. The CDR3 sequence is 16 residues long. Trimming shortened V by 0 bases and J by 3 bases, and 15 bases separated the two germline ends. The whole variable domain, remainder taken from reference TRBV9 and TRBJ2-5, is DSGVTQTPKHLITATGQRVTLRCSPRSGDLSVYWYQQSLDQGLQFLIQYYNGEERAKGNILERFSAQQFPDLHSELNLSSLELGDSALYFCASSVASGRWEETQYFGPGTRLLVL.

Comments on this clonotype: The germline gene is not matched at one end of the junction; a read error may be the cause. The V and J genes are TRBV2 and TRBJ2-2; TRBD1 matches at 12 bases. From germline, CDR1 is SNHLY and CDR2 FYNNEI. The CDR3 runs to 14 residues. The CDR3 DNA is TGTGCCAGCAAGGGACAGGGGGCTACCGGGGAGCTGTCTTTT. Encoded protein: CASKGQGATGELSF.